The 32 T cell receptor beta chains listed next were all sequenced from one sample in a study of early stage breast cancer tumors. Libraries were prepared by immunoSEQ multiplex PCR; TCRdb keeps only in-frame clonotypes and omits some of them. The sample lists tens of thousands of clones; roughly 80% were seen once. Specimen: blood. These receptors all come from a person aged 45 to 59 with breast cancer.

Here the CDR3 DNA reads TGTGCCAGCAGTGATTATTTAGCGGGCTACACCTTC. Residues: CASSDYLAGYTF. The chain employs TRBV2 and TRBJ1-2; no definite D call. V was shortened by 3 bases and J by 8 bases, with 10 bases between the two germline ends. The CDR3 contains 12 residues. Germline V CDR1 and CDR2: SNHLY, FYNNEI. Complete variable domain (other parts from reference TRBV2 and TRBJ1-2): EPEVTQTPSHQVTQMGQEVILRCVPISNHLYFYWYRQILGQKVEFLVSFYNNEISEKSEIFDDQFSVERPDGSNFTLKIRSTKLEDSAMYFCASSDYLAGYTFGSGTRLTVV.

There are a few counts of this clone. The chain uses TRBV10-1 and TRBJ2-1, with 7 positions matching TRBD2. The CDR3 has 17 amino acids. Trimming removed 0 bases from V and 0 bases from J; junction bases left unmatched: 5. Germline-derived CDR1 and CDR2 are WNHNN and SYGVQD (reference sequence). This CDR3 is CASSESGGVTSYNEQFF. The DNA of the CDR3 is TGCGCCAGCAGTGAGTCGGGGGGGGTTACCTCCTACAATGAGCAGTTCTTC.

The chain couples TRBV7-9 to TRBJ2-7; D is possibly TRBD1 (5 bases). CDR1 and CDR2 from the germline V gene are SEHNR and FQNEAQ (reference sequence). The CDR3 length is 14 residues. With 2 bases removed from V and 3 bases from J, the gap between germline ends came to 11 bases. The CDR3 DNA follows: TGTGCCAGCAGCTTAAGTGTTGACAGCTACGAGCAGTACTTC. Amino acids: CASSLSVDSYEQYF.

The gene calls are TRBV19 and TRBJ1-5, with D perhaps matching TRBD1 (6 bases). Germline V CDR1 and CDR2: LNHDA, SQIVND (reference sequence). The length of the CDR3 is 15 residues. Trimming stripped 10 bases from V and 0 bases from J, with 16 bases between. The CDR3 DNA follows: TGTGCCACCCAAAATCAGGGGTTTAGCAATCAGCCCCAGCATTTT. This codes for CATQNQGFSNQPQHF.

The J gene is TRBJ2-3, the V gene TRBV18; 9 bases map to TRBD1. J gave up 3 bases and V 7 bases, and 8 bases lay outside the gene matches. The CDR3 runs 15 residues. Germline V gene sequence: CDR1 KGHSH, CDR2 LQKENI. The CDR3 loop is CASFIRDRATDTQYF. As DNA, the CDR3 is TGTGCCAGCTTCATCCGGGACAGGGCTACAGATACGCAGTATTTT.

The CDR3 is CASSLPAGGPTGELFF. The CDR3 DNA reads TGTGCCAGCAGCTTACCAGCGGGAGGGCCTACCGGGGAGCTGTTTTTT. This chain joins TRBV7-6 and TRBJ2-2, with TRBD2 matching 10 bases. J was trimmed by 5 bases and V by 2 bases; bases with no gene match: 5. The length of the CDR3 is 16 residues. Germline values: CDR1 SGHVS, CDR2 FNYEAQ.

The chain carries TRBV7-2 and TRBJ1-1, with a possible D match to TRBD1 (5 bases). The CDR3 covers 14 residues. Germline V lookup: CDR1 SGHTA, CDR2 FQGNSA. Trimming took 7 bases from V and 4 from J, leaving 16 bases between them. The CDR3 bases are TGTGCCAGCAACCACGATTGGGGGGTCACTGAAGCTTTCTTT. This translates into CASNHDWGVTEAFF.

The V gene is TRBV7-2, the J gene TRBJ1-1; D possibly corresponds to TRBD1 (6 bases). Trimming pared 5 bases from V and 1 base from J, leaving 11 bases between. The CDR3 totals 14 residues. Germline lookup yields CDR1 SGHTA and CDR2 FQGNSA. The chain's CDR3 is CASSRGQPNTEAFF. The CDR3 bases are TGTGCCAGCAGCCGAGGACAGCCGAACACTGAAGCTTTCTTT.

The rearrangement links TRBV6-4 to TRBJ2-5, with D possibly being TRBD2 (5 bases). The CDR3 length is 16 residues. CDR1 and CDR2 from the germline V gene are MRHNA and SNTAGT. Between the trimmed V and J ends, which lost 3 bases and 5 bases, there was a span of 19 bases. CDR3 DNA: TGTGCCAGCAGTGATTTGCTTAGAGGGATGGGGGAGACCCAGTACTTC. Protein product: CASSDLLRGMGETQYF.

This clone was picked up a small number of times. The chain joins TRBV7-2 to TRBJ2-7; TRBD1 is a possible D gene (6 bases). From germline, CDR1 is SGHTA and CDR2 FQGNSA. The CDR3 has 15 amino acids. Deletions cut 1 base from V and 5 bases from J, with 15 bases between. This CDR3 reads CASSLVGGKGDEQYF. The CDR3 nucleotides read TGTGCCAGCAGCTTAGTGGGCGGAAAGGGGGACGAGCAGTACTTC.

V gene TRBV4-1 combines with J gene TRBJ1-4; D unresolved. CDR3 length: 13 residues. Deletions cut 0 bases from V and 10 bases from J, with 9 bases between. CDR1 and CDR2 (germline): MGHRA, YSYEKL. CDR3 nucleotide sequence: TGCGCCAGCAGCCAAGAAGCACGGAGAAAACTGTTTTTT. Its protein product is CASSQEARRKLFF.

This chain links TRBV6-4 with TRBJ2-4; D might be TRBD1 (5 bases). CDR3 length: 14 residues. Germline loops: CDR1 MRHNA, CDR2 SNTAGT. V lost 6 bases and J 6 bases, leaving 15 bases between the germline ends. As DNA, the CDR3 is TGTGCCAGCAGGTATTGGCAGGGTGGAAACATTCAGTACTTC. Residues: CASRYWQGGNIQYF.

This chain joins TRBV7-6 and TRBJ2-5; 7 nucleotides match TRBD2. V lost 3 bases, J lost 11 bases, and 12 bases stayed unmatched. CDR3 length equals 14 residues. Per the germline V gene, CDR1 is SGHVS and CDR2 is FNYEAQ. CDR3 residues: CASSLEGGPGEQYF. CDR3 in DNA: TGTGCCAGCAGCTTGGAGGGAGGGCCGGGGGAGCAGTACTTC.

This clone was seen more than once but under ten times. The chain is built from TRBV10-1 and TRBJ2-7; TRBD2 matches 13 bases. The CDR3 consists of 16 residues. CDR1 WNHNN and CDR2 SYGVQD come from the germline V gene (reference sequence). The V gene end was trimmed by 0 bases and the J gene end by 2 bases; junction bases not matched to a gene: 1. CDR3 DNA sequence: TGCGCCAGCAGTGAGTCGGGACTAGCGGGGACCTACGAGCAGTACTTC. As protein: CASSESGLAGTYEQYF.

The chain uses TRBV18 and TRBJ2-1; D is unresolved. V shed 0 bases and J shed 3 bases, with 12 bases lying between them. The germline V gene has CDR1 KGHSH and CDR2 LQKENI. The CDR3 is 16 residues long. The CDR3 here is CASSPPLGPLYNEQFF. The CDR3 region has the DNA TGTGCCAGCTCACCACCTTTAGGTCCCCTCTACAATGAGCAGTTCTTC.

This chain connects TRBV5-5 to TRBJ2-6; 10 bases match TRBD1. Germline-derived CDR1 and CDR2 are SGHKS and YYEKEE (reference sequence). The V gene end was trimmed by 7 bases and the J gene end by 0 bases; junction bases not matched to a gene: 7. The CDR3 totals 17 residues. CDR3 sequence (DNA): TGTGCCAGCGGCCGGGACAGGGGACTCTCTGGGGCCAACGTCCTGACTTTC. This translates into CASGRDRGLSGANVLTF.

The rearrangement uses TRBV12-5 and TRBJ2-2; perhaps TRBD1 as D (6 bases). Trimming took 6 bases from V and 1 from J, leaving 24 bases between them. CDR3 size: 19 residues. Germline V lookup: CDR1 LGHNT, CDR2 FRNRAP. This chain's CDR3 is CASGPSSVGDKLNTGELFF. The CDR3 region has the DNA TGTGCTAGTGGACCGTCAAGCGTCGGGGACAAGTTGAACACCGGGGAGCTGTTTTTT.

The chain's CDR3 is CASSGTDTDTQYF. The CDR3 nucleotides read TGTGCCAGCTCAGGGACCGACACAGATACGCAGTATTTT. The chain is built from TRBV18 and TRBJ2-3; D may correspond to TRBD1 or TRBD2 (5 bases each). From germline, CDR1 is KGHSH and CDR2 LQKENI. The CDR3 has 13 residues. V dropped 5 bases and J dropped 2 bases, with 8 bases sitting between them. Full variable domain (missing parts from reference TRBV18 and TRBJ2-3): NAGVMQNPRHLVRRRGQEARLRCSPMKGHSHVYWYRQLPEEGLKFMVYLQKENIIDESGMPKERFSAEFPKEGPSILRIQQVVRGDSAAYFCASSGTDTDTQYFGPGTRLTVL.

The chain uses TRBV4-3 and TRBJ2-3; 7 bases fit TRBD2. In germline, CDR1 is LGHNA, CDR2 YSLEER. CDR3 size: 17 residues. Germline trimming cut 4 bases from V and 0 bases from J; bases unmatched to any gene: 10. The CDR3 spells CASSRILAGPSTDTQYF. The CDR3 DNA is TGCGCCAGCAGCCGTATCTTAGCGGGCCCGAGCACAGATACGCAGTATTTT.

The chain has TRBV7-2 and TRBJ1-1; 10 bases are shared with TRBD1. From germline, CDR1 is SGHTA and CDR2 FQGNSA. The CDR3 is 15 residues long. V lost 5 bases, J lost 0 bases, and 3 bases stayed unmatched. CDR3 DNA sequence: TGTGCCAGCAGCAAGGGACAGGGGATGAACACTGAAGCTTTCTTT. This sequence encodes CASSKGQGMNTEAFF.

V gene TRBV6-1 combines with J gene TRBJ2-5; unclear D gene. Germline CDR1 is MNHNS and CDR2 is SASEGT. V was clipped by 6 bases and J by 5 bases, with 13 bases between them. This CDR3 is built from 13 residues. CDR3 nucleotide sequence: TGTGCCAGCAGATACATAGATGTCGAGACCCAGTACTTC. The encoded protein is CASRYIDVETQYF.

This chain links TRBV11-2 with TRBJ2-1, with 9 bases that match TRBD2. The CDR3 is 18 residues long. V was pared by 1 base and J by 1 base, with 8 bases of the junction left unmatched. The germline V gene has CDR1 SGHAT and CDR2 FQNNGV. The chain's CDR3 is CASSLVAGGPLSYNEQFF. The CDR3 nucleotides read TGTGCCAGCAGCTTAGTTGCGGGAGGGCCCCTATCCTACAATGAGCAGTTCTTC. Filled out from reference TRBV11-2 and TRBJ2-1, the complete variable domain reads EAGVAQSPRYKIIEKRQSVAFWCNPISGHATLYWYQQILGQGPKLLIQFQNNGVVDDSQLPKDRFSAERLKGVDSTLKIQPAKLEDSAVYLCASSLVAGGPLSYNEQFFGPGTRLTVL.

V and J are TRBV6-6 and TRBJ2-7; 10 bases are shared with TRBD2. CDR3 length: 15 amino acids. Germline V gene lookup returns CDR1 MNHNY and CDR2 SVGAGI (reference sequence). V dropped 5 bases and J dropped 5; count of bases not matched to a gene: 9. CDR3 coding DNA: TGTGCCAGCAGTAGGATAGCGGGAGGAGCCGACGAGCAGTACTTC. It specifies CASSRIAGGADEQYF.

The genes are TRBV20-1 and TRBJ1-1; D is undetermined. Germline CDR1 DFQATT, CDR2 SNEGSKA (reference sequence). CDR3 length: 11 residues. Trimming removed 6 bases from V and 0 bases from J, with 5 bases in between. The DNA of the CDR3 is TGCAGTGCGGTAGTGAACACTGAAGCTTTCTTT. Protein product: CSAVVNTEAFF.

The rearrangement uses TRBV9 and TRBJ2-7; tentative D call: TRBD1 (6 bases). The CDR3 has 16 residues. V was cut by 3 bases and J by 3 bases, with 19 bases left in between. Germline V CDR1 and CDR2: SGDLS, YYNGEE. The CDR3 DNA reads TGTGCCAGCAGCGCCCGAGGGGGAATTGAACTCTACGAGCAGTACTTC. Protein: CASSARGGIELYEQYF.

J is TRBJ2-7 and V is TRBV19; TRBD2 matches 8 bases. V gave up 9 bases and J gave up 7 bases; unmatched junction bases: 29. This CDR3 comprises 19 residues. Germline V gene lookup returns CDR1 LNHDA and CDR2 SQIVND (reference sequence). This CDR3 is CARRVGGPEVAGRYGEQYF. DNA for the CDR3: TGTGCCAGGCGAGTTGGGGGCCCCGAGGTAGCGGGACGCTATGGGGAGCAGTACTTC. The full variable domain, with the rest looked up from reference TRBV19 and TRBJ2-7, is DGGITQSPKYLFRKEGQNVTLSCEQNLNHDAMYWYRQDPGQGLRLIYYSQIVNDFQKGDIAEGYSVSREKKESFPLTVTSAQKNPTAFYLCARRVGGPEVAGRYGEQYFGPGTRLTVT.

V is TRBV7-9 and J is TRBJ1-4; the D gene is possibly TRBD1 (6 bases). V gave up 1 base and J gave up 8 bases, with 17 bases separating them. The CDR3 runs to 16 residues. Germline CDR1 reads SEHNR; CDR2 reads FQNEAQ (reference sequence). CDR3 DNA sequence: TGTGCCAGCAGCTTAGTCAGGGGCGGATCGTACGAAAAACTGTTTTTT. It encodes CASSLVRGGSYEKLFF.

V is TRBV5-4 and J is TRBJ2-7; 8 nucleotides line up with TRBD1. The CDR3 loop spans 14 amino acids. Losses at the gene ends were 0 bases for V and 9 bases for J; bases not matched to a gene: 8. Germline CDR1 SGHNT, CDR2 YYREEE (reference sequence). CDR3 sequence: CASSLGDRTERQYF. CDR3 coding DNA: TGTGCCAGCAGCTTGGGGGACAGGACGGAAAGGCAGTACTTC.

The chain carries TRBV29-1 and TRBJ2-1, with D possibly called TRBD1 or TRBD2 (7 bases each). This CDR3 has 14 residues. V was shortened by 7 bases and J by 3 bases, with 16 bases between the two germline ends. Germline V gives CDR1 SQVTM, CDR2 ANQGSEA. CDR3 DNA sequence: TGCAGCGGGGAGGGGCAGGGGGTCTACAATGAGCAGTTCTTC. Protein: CSGEGQGVYNEQFF.

This chain joins TRBV28 and TRBJ1-4, with a weak D call TRBD1 (5 bases). Germline CDR1 MDHEN, CDR2 SYDVKM. Trimming stripped 2 bases from V and 8 bases from J, with 24 bases between. CDR3 length equals 18 residues. CDR3 sequence: CASSLGQTSSAIEEKLFF. CDR3 sequence (DNA): TGTGCCAGCAGTTTAGGACAAACCTCCTCTGCCATAGAGGAAAAACTGTTTTTT.

V gene TRBV11-2 combines with J gene TRBJ1-2; D is possibly TRBD1 (5 bases). Trimming took 2 bases from V and 2 from J, leaving 15 bases between them. Germline V gene sequence: CDR1 SGHAT, CDR2 FQNNGV. The CDR3 runs to 16 residues. CDR3 sequence reads: CASSLPSGGGNYGYTF. The CDR3, as DNA: TGTGCCAGCAGCTTACCCTCCGGGGGAGGGAACTATGGCTACACCTTC.

This CDR3 is CASREGARVNTIYF. CDR3 nucleotides: TGTGCCAGCAGGGAGGGGGCGCGGGTAAACACCATATATTTT. The chain couples TRBV28 to TRBJ1-3, with 7 bases lining up with TRBD1. The junction had 8 bases not matched to a gene; V was cut back by 6 bases and J by 6 bases. Germline CDR1 reads MDHEN; CDR2 reads SYDVKM. The CDR3 is made up of 14 amino acids.